The 26 T cell receptor beta chains below come from one sample, sequenced in a study of identical twins. TCRdb used MiXCR to reprocess the 5' RACE reads, holding one entry per CDR3 protein. Of around 960,000 distinct CDR3 sequences listed, 12% are singletons. These data were also filed under a second study, of yellow fever vaccine responses in identical twins.

The sample comprised PBMCs. All receptors derive from a young woman in good health.

This clonotype has more than one count but fewer than ten. V usage is TRBV28 and J usage is TRBJ2-5; D gene ambiguous. The germline V and J ends were trimmed by 2 bases and 3 bases, with 7 bases remaining between them. CDR3 size: 13 residues. The germline CDR1 and CDR2 sequences are MDHEN and SYDVKM. CDR3 sequence (DNA): TGTGCCAGCAGTTTAAGGTGGGAAGAGACCCAGTACTTC. Translated, it gives CASSLRWEETQYF. Combining the CDR3 with reference TRBV28 and TRBJ2-5 gives the whole variable domain DVKVTQSSRYLVKRTGEKVFLECVQDMDHENMFWYRQDPGLGLRLIYFSYDVKMKEKGDIPEGYSVSREKKERFSLILESASTNQTSMYLCASSLRWEETQYFGPGTRLLVL.

V gene TRBV15 combines with J gene TRBJ1-1; D may be TRBD1 (5 bases). CDR1 and CDR2 from the germline V gene are LNHNV and YYDKDF (reference sequence). The CDR3 consists of 15 residues. V lost 0 bases to trimming and J lost 0 bases, with 8 bases between them. For the CDR3, the DNA is TGTGCCACCAGCAGAGACCGGGGGGTGAACACTGAAGCTTTCTTT. Its translation is CATSRDRGVNTEAFF.

The rearrangement uses TRBV29-1 and TRBJ1-5; D is unclear. V was cut by 5 bases and J by 0 bases, with 8 bases left in between. The CDR3 sequence is 13 residues long. The germline V gene encodes CDR1 SQVTM and CDR2 ANQGSEA. CDR3: CSVLTYSNQPQHF. As DNA, the CDR3 is TGCAGCGTTCTGACCTATAGCAATCAGCCCCAGCATTTT. Looking up the rest from reference TRBV29-1 and TRBJ1-5 gives the full variable domain: SAVISQKPSRDICQRGTSLTIQCQVDSQVTMMFWYRQQPGQSLTLIATANQGSEATYESGFVIDKFPISRPNLTFSTLTVSNMSPEDSSIYLCSVLTYSNQPQHFGDGTRLSIL.

J is TRBJ2-5 and V is TRBV12-3 or TRBV12-4; D possibly uses TRBD1 or TRBD2 (5 bases each). V lost 8 bases and J lost 1, with 23 bases in between. The CDR3 has 17 amino acids. The CDR3, as DNA: TGTGCCAGCGCCCCCATCGGAGTCTGGGGGTCCCAAGAGACCCAGTACTTC. Translated: CASAPIGVWGSQETQYF.

The sample holds many counts of this clonotype. The chain uses TRBV12-3 or TRBV12-4 and TRBJ2-1; 10 bases are shared with TRBD2. J gave up 9 bases and V 5 bases, and 7 bases lay outside the gene matches. The CDR3 spans 14 residues. CDR3 protein: CASSRQRGGTEQFF. In DNA form, the CDR3 reads TGTGCCAGCAGTCGGCAGCGGGGGGGCACTGAGCAGTTCTTC.

For the CDR3, the DNA is TGTGCCAGCAGGCCGGGACACGTGAATGAAAAACTGTTTTTT. It encodes CASRPGHVNEKLFF. The chain has TRBV6-1 and TRBJ1-4; D is perhaps TRBD1 (6 bases). CDR3 size: 14 residues. Trimming pared 6 bases from V and 5 bases from J, leaving 13 bases between. The germline V gene encodes CDR1 MNHNS and CDR2 SASEGT.

This chain uses TRBV7-8 with TRBJ2-6; D ambiguous. The CDR3 spans 16 residues. V was pared by 5 bases and J by 0 bases, with 11 bases between. The germline gives CDR1 SGHVS, CDR2 FQNEAQ. CDR3 sequence (DNA): TGTGCCAGCAGCCATGCTAGTGTCTCTGGGGCCAACGTCCTGACTTTC. This encodes CASSHASVSGANVLTF.

This clonotype was counted only a few times. The chain joins TRBV7-2 to TRBJ2-7, with 8 nucleotides matching TRBD2. V was pared by 1 base and J by 3 bases, with 8 bases of the junction left unmatched. Germline values: CDR1 SGHTA, CDR2 FQGNSA. The length of the CDR3 is 16 residues. Here the CDR3 reads CASSLGVGGGFYEQYV. CDR3 nucleotide sequence: TGTGCCAGCAGCTTAGGGGTCGGGGGGGGTTTCTACGAGCAGTACGTC.

This clonotype was counted a few times. The chain carries TRBV5-1 and TRBJ2-3; TRBD1 matches at 7 bases. CDR1 SGHRS and CDR2 YFSETQ come from the germline V gene. V dropped 4 bases and J dropped 2; count of bases not matched to a gene: 4. The length of the CDR3 is 14 residues. The CDR3 DNA follows: TGCGCCAGCAGCACGGGACAGCCCACAGATACGCAGTATTTT. It translates to CASSTGQPTDTQYF.

The chain employs TRBV10-3 and TRBJ2-7; TRBD2 matches at 8 bases. The CDR3 totals 12 residues. In germline, CDR1 is ENHRY, CDR2 SYGVKD. V was clipped by 11 bases and J by 3 bases; unmatched bases: 6. CDR3 amino acids: CASGGAYYEQYF. CDR3 DNA: TGTGCCTCGGGGGGGGCCTACTACGAGCAGTACTTC.

This chain uses TRBV6-1 with TRBJ2-7; tentatively, D is TRBD2 (6 bases). This CDR3 has 16 amino acids. Per germline, CDR1 MNHNS and CDR2 SASEGT. Trimming left V 1 base short and J 0 bases short, with 13 bases between. Here the CDR3 DNA reads TGTGCCAGCAGTGAAGGTAGCGGTTTCTACTCCTACGAGCAGTACTTC. Translating it yields CASSEGSGFYSYEQYF.

This clonotype was counted between two and nine times. V is TRBV11-2 and J is TRBJ1-6; TRBD1 might be the D (6 bases). CDR3 length: 16 residues. The germline CDR1 and CDR2 sequences are SGHAT and FQNNGV. Trimming took 3 bases from V and 4 from J, leaving 13 bases between them. CDR3 bases: TGTGCCAGCAGCTTTGGGGGGCGCGGATATAATTCACCCCTCCACTTT. Its translation is CASSFGGRGYNSPLHF.

This clonotype has just a few counts. The rearrangement joins TRBV29-1 to TRBJ1-2; TRBD1 matches 9 bases. This CDR3 is 13 amino acids long. Unmatched junction bases numbered 9, after V lost 6 bases and J lost 7 bases. Germline V gene data show CDR1 as SQVTM and CDR2 as ANQGSEA. The CDR3 region is CSVQGQGLSGYTF. Written as DNA, the CDR3 is TGCAGCGTCCAGGGACAGGGTCTATCTGGCTACACCTTC.

This clonotype was picked up a small number of times. The chain uses TRBV3-1 and TRBJ2-3, with D unresolved. Trimming pared 4 bases from V and 4 bases from J, leaving 12 bases between. This CDR3 has 14 amino acids. Germline CDR1 is LGHDT and CDR2 is YNNKEL (reference sequence). This chain's CDR3 is CASSLRSSADTQYF. DNA for the CDR3: TGTGCCAGCAGCCTAAGGAGTTCGGCAGATACGCAGTATTTT.

This clonotype was observed a few times. The CDR3 DNA is TGCAGTGCTGAGCAGGCGGGGAGCACAGATACGCAGTATTTT. Translation gives CSAEQAGSTDTQYF. The genes are TRBV20-1 and TRBJ2-3; D possibly corresponds to TRBD2 (6 bases). V lost 5 bases, J lost 0 bases, and 12 bases lay in between. Germline-derived CDR1 and CDR2 are DFQATT and SNEGSKA (reference sequence). The CDR3 loop spans 14 amino acids.

J is TRBJ2-3 and V is TRBV7-6; 7 bases agree with TRBD2. The J segment lost 2 bases and the V segment lost 2 bases, leaving 7 bases of the junction unmatched. The germline V gene encodes CDR1 SGHVS and CDR2 FNYEAQ. This CDR3 spans 16 amino acids. DNA of the CDR3: TGTGCCAGCAGCTTATCCACCGCGGGGGTCACAGATACGCAGTATTTT. This gives the protein CASSLSTAGVTDTQYF.

This clonotype was detected only a few times. V gene TRBV2 combines with J gene TRBJ2-2, with 8 bases matching TRBD1. V was pared by 3 bases and J by 4 bases, with 7 bases of the junction left unmatched. Germline CDR1 and CDR2: SNHLY and FYNNEI. This CDR3 has 16 residues. This CDR3 is CASSDWQGAITGELFF. The CDR3 DNA reads as TGTGCCAGCAGTGACTGGCAGGGGGCTATCACCGGGGAGCTGTTTTTT.

The V call is TRBV4-2, the J call TRBJ2-7, with a weak D call TRBD1 (6 bases). Between the trimmed V and J ends, which lost 4 bases and 3 bases, there was a span of 13 bases. This CDR3 has 14 residues. Germline loops: CDR1 LGHNA, CDR2 YNFKEQ. The CDR3 DNA follows: TGTGCCAGCAGCCCCGGACAGTGCAGCTACGAGCAGTACGTC. It specifies CASSPGQCSYEQYV.

This clonotype has only a few counts. The chain combines TRBV11-2 with TRBJ2-7; TRBD2 aligns across 7 bases. This CDR3 has 15 amino acids. Unmatched junction bases numbered 12, after V lost 1 base and J lost 9 bases. Germline CDR1 reads SGHAT; CDR2 reads FQNNGV. The CDR3 nucleotides are TGTGCCAGCAGCTTAGCCCCCGGGAGGAAGGAAGGGCAGTACTTC. This sequence encodes CASSLAPGRKEGQYF.

J is TRBJ2-7 and V is TRBV7-8; TRBD2 aligns across 8 bases. V was clipped by 6 bases and J by 4 bases; unmatched bases: 11. From germline, CDR1 is SGHVS and CDR2 FQNEAQ. This CDR3 contains 15 residues. The CDR3 reads CASRRATSGGYEQYF. The CDR3 nucleotides are TGTGCCAGCAGGAGGGCTACTAGCGGAGGTTACGAGCAGTACTTC.

This clonotype occurred a few times. V and J are TRBV5-1 and TRBJ1-2, with 9 bases fitting TRBD1. There are 14 residues in the CDR3. Germline CDR1 and CDR2: SGHRS and YFSETQ. V lost 4 bases and J lost 12; bases outside the gene matches: 13. The DNA of the CDR3 is TGCGCCAGCAGCCTCACAGGGGGCGCGGATGGAAACACCTTC. Its protein product is CASSLTGGADGNTF.

The V gene is TRBV2, the J gene TRBJ2-3; 7 nucleotides align to TRBD2. The V gene end was trimmed by 8 bases and the J gene end by 4 bases; junction bases not matched to a gene: 9. There are 14 residues in the CDR3. Germline-derived CDR1 and CDR2 are SNHLY and FYNNEI. The CDR3 protein is CASRQWGGPDTQYF. For the CDR3, the DNA is TGTGCCAGCCGCCAATGGGGGGGTCCAGATACGCAGTATTTT.

This clonotype was found many times. This chain connects TRBV20-1 to TRBJ2-3, with D perhaps given as TRBD1 or TRBD2 (5 bases each). The CDR3 length is 15 residues. Trimming left V 6 bases short and J 3 bases short, with 19 bases between. Germline assignment: CDR1 DFQATT and CDR2 SNEGSKA (reference sequence). The CDR3: CSASAGTSSTDTQYF. The CDR3, as DNA: TGCAGTGCGTCCGCCGGGACCTCAAGTACAGATACGCAGTATTTT.

The rearrangement links TRBV3-1 to TRBJ2-2; D is undetermined. This CDR3 contains 15 residues. The V and J ends lost 2 bases and 7 bases respectively, with 14 bases between them. Looked up from germline, CDR1 is LGHDT and CDR2 is YNNKEL (reference sequence). CDR3 in DNA: TGTGCCAGCAGCCAAAACCTGACGCCGGGCGGGGAGCTGTTTTTT. The encoded protein is CASSQNLTPGGELFF.

The V gene is TRBV29-1, the J gene TRBJ2-1; D is undetermined. Trimming left V 4 bases short and J 2 bases short, with 12 bases between. The V gene's germline CDR1 is SQVTM and CDR2 ANQGSEA. This CDR3 region has 14 residues. CDR3 protein: CSVAVSATYNEQFF. CDR3 DNA sequence: TGCAGCGTTGCCGTCAGCGCGACCTACAATGAGCAGTTCTTC.

This clonotype was observed a handful of times. This chain links TRBV10-3 with TRBJ1-5; tentative D call: TRBD1 (5 bases). Germline V CDR1 and CDR2: ENHRY, SYGVKD. Trimming took off 2 bases at V and 3 bases at J, with 8 bases between the two ends. This CDR3 contains 14 residues. The CDR3 DNA reads as TGTGCCATCAGTGAGCGGGGGGACAATCAGCCCCAGCATTTT. Encoded protein: CAISERGDNQPQHF.